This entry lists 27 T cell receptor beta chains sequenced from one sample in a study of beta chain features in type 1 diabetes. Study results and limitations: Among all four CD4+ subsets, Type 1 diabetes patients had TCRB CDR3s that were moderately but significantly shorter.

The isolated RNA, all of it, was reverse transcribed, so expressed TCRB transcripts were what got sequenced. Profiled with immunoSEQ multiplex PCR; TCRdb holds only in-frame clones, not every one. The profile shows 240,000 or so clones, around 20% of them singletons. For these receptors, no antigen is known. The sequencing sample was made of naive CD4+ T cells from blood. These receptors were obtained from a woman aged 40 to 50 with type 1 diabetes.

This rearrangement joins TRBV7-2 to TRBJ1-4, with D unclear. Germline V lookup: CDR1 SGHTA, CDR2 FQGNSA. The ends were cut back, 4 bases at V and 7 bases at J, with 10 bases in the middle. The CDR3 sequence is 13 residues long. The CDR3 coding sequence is TGTGCCAGCAGCTCTCCCCCGGGTGAAAAACTGTTTTTT. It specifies CASSSPPGEKLFF.

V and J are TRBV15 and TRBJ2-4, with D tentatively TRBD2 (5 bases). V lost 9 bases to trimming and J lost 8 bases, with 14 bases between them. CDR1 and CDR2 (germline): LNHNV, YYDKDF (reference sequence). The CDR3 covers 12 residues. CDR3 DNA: TGTGCCACAAGCCCCAGCGGAGACATTCAGTACTTC. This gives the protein CATSPSGDIQYF.

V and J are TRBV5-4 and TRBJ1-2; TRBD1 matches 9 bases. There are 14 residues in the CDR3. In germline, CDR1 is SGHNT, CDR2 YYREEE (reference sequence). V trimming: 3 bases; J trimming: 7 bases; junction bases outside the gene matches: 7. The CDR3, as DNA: TGTGCCAGCAGCTGGGCGACAGGGGGTGGTGGCTACACCTTC. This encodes CASSWATGGGGYTF.

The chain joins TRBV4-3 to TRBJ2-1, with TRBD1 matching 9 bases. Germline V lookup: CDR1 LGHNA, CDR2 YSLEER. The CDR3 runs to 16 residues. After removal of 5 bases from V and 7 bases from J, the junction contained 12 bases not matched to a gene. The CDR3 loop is CASSYKWGTGRNEQFF. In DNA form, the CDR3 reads TGCGCCAGCAGCTACAAGTGGGGGACAGGGAGGAATGAGCAGTTCTTC.

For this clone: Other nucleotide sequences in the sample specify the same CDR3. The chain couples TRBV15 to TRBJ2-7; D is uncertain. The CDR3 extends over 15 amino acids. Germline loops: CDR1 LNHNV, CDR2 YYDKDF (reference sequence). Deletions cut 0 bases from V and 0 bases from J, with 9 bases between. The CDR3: CATSRDRVNSYEQYF. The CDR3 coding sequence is TGTGCCACCAGCAGAGATCGAGTCAACTCCTACGAGCAGTACTTC.

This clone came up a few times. The CDR3 protein is CAISFSFPTDTQYF. In DNA form, the CDR3 reads TGTGCCATCAGTTTTTCGTTTCCCACAGATACGCAGTATTTT. J is TRBJ2-3 and V is TRBV10-3, with D unclear. CDR3 length: 14 residues. Germline V gene sequence: CDR1 ENHRY, CDR2 SYGVKD. Trimming cost V 5 bases and J 2 bases, with 11 bases left between them.

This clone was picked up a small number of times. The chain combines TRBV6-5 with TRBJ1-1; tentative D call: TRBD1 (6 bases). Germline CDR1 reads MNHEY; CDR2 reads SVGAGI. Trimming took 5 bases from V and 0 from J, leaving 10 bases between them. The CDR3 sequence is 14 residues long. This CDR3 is CASSPDRMNTEAFF. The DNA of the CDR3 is TGTGCCAGCAGTCCCGACAGGATGAACACTGAAGCTTTCTTT.

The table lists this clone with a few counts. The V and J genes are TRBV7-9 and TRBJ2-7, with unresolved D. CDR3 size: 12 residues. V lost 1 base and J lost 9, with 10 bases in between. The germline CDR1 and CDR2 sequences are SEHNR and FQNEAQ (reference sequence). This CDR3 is CASSLGSSGQYF. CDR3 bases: TGTGCCAGCAGCTTAGGGAGCTCCGGGCAGTACTTC.

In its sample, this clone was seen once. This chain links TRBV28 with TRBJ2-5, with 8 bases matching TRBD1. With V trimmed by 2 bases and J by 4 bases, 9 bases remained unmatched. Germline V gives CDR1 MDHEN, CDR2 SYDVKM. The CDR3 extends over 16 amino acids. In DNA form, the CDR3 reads TGTGCCAGCAGTTTAAGGACAGGGACGTTCGGAGAGACCCAGTACTTC. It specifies CASSLRTGTFGETQYF.

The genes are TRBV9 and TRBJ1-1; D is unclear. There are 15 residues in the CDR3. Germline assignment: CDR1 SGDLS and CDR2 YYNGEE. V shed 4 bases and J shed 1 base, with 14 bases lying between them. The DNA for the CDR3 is TGTGCCAGCAGCCCTCGACACCAAAGGAACACTGAAGCTTTCTTT. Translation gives CASSPRHQRNTEAFF.

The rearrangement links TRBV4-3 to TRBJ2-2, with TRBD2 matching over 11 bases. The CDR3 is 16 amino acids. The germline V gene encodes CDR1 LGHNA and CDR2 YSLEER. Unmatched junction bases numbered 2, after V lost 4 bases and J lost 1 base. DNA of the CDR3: TGCGCCAGCAGCCCCCTAGCGGGAGGGAACACCGGGGAGCTGTTTTTT. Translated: CASSPLAGGNTGELFF.

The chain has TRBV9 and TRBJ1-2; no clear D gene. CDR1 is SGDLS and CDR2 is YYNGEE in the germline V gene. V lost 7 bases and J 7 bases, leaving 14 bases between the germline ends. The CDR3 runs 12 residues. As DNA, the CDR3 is TGTGCCAGCTCCTCAGGAGGCGGTGGCTACACCTTC. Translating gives CASSSGGGGYTF.

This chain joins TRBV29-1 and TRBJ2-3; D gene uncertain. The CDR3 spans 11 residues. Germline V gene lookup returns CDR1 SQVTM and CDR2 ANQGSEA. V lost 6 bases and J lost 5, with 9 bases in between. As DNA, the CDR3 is TGCAGCGTGTTCACGCGAGATACGCAGTATTTT. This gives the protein CSVFTRDTQYF.

The CDR3 protein is CASSPDRDEQFF. In nucleotides, the CDR3 is TGCGCCAGCAGCCCCGACCGGGATGAGCAGTTCTTC. The chain employs TRBV5-1 and TRBJ2-1; D unclear. The CDR3 sequence is 12 residues long. The V end lost 4 bases, the J end lost 8 bases, and 10 bases lay between the germline ends. Germline CDR1 and CDR2: SGHRS and YFSETQ. Using reference TRBV5-1 and TRBJ2-1 for the parts outside the CDR3, the full variable domain is KAGVTQTPRYLIKTRGQQVTLSCSPISGHRSVSWYQQTPGQGLQFLFEYFSETQRNKGNFPGRFSGRQFSNSRSEMNVSTLELGDSALYLCASSPDRDEQFFGPGTRLTVL.

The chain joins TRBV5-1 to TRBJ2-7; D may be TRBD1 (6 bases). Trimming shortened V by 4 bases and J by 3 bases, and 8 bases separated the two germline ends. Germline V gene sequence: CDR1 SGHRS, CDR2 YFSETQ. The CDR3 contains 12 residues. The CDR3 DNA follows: TGCGCCAGCAGCGAACAGGGCTACGAGCAGTACTTC. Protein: CASSEQGYEQYF.

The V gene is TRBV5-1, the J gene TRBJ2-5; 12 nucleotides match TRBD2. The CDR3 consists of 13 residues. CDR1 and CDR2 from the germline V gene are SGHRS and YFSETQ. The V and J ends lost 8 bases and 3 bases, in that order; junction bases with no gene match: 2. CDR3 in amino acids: CASRLAGEETQYF. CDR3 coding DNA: TGCGCCAGTAGACTAGCGGGGGAAGAGACCCAGTACTTC.

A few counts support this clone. CDR3 coding DNA: TGTGCCAGCAGCTTCCTAGCGGGAGTCAATGAGCAGTTCTTC. Protein sequence: CASSFLAGVNEQFF. This chain joins TRBV5-4 and TRBJ2-1, with TRBD2 identical over 10 bases. V lost 2 bases and J lost 6; bases outside the gene matches: 2. The germline gives CDR1 SGHNT, CDR2 YYREEE (reference sequence). CDR3 size: 14 residues.

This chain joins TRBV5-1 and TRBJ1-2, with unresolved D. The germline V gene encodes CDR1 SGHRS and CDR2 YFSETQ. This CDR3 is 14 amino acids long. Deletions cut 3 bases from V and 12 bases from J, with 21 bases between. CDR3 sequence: CASSSGVGITVNTF. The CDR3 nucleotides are TGCGCCAGCAGCTCTGGAGTGGGTATTACGGTCAACACCTTC.

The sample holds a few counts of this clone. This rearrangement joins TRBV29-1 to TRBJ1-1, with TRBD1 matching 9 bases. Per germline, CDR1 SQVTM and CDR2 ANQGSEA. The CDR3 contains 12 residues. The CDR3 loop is CSQDRGASEAFF. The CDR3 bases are TGCAGTCAGGACAGGGGAGCGTCAGAAGCTTTCTTT.

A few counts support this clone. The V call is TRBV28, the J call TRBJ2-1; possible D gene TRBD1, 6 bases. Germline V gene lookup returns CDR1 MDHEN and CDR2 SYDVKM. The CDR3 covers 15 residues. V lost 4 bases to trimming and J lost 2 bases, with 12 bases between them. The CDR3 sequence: CASSSLGGPYNEQFF. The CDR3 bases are TGTGCCAGCAGTTCGTTAGGGGGTCCCTACAATGAGCAGTTCTTC.

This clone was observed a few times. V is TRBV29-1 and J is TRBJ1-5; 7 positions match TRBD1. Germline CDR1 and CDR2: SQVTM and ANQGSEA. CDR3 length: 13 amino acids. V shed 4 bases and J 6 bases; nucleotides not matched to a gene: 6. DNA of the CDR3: TGCAGCGTTGCTGCAGGGGGAACTCAGCCCCAGCATTTT. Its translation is CSVAAGGTQPQHF.

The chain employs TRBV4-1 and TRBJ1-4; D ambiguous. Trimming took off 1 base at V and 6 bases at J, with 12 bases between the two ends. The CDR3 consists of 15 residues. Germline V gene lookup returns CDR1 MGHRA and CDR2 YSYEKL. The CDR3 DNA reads TGCGCCAGCAGCCAAGCGGAGGCGGCGTATGAAAAACTGTTTTTT. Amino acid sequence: CASSQAEAAYEKLFF.

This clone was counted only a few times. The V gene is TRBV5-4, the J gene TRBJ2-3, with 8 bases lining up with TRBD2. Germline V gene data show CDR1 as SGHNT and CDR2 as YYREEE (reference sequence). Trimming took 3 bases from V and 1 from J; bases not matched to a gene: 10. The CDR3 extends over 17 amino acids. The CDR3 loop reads CASSSRPGTRGTDTQYF. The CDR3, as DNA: TGTGCCAGCAGCTCCCGTCCGGGGACTAGAGGCACAGATACGCAGTATTTT.

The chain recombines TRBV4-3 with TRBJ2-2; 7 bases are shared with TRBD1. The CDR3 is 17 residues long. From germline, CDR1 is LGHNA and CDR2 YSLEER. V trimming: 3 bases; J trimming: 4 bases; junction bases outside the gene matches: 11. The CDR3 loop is CASSQPADRALTGELFF. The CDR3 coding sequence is TGCGCCAGCAGCCAGCCAGCCGACAGGGCTCTCACCGGGGAGCTGTTTTTT.

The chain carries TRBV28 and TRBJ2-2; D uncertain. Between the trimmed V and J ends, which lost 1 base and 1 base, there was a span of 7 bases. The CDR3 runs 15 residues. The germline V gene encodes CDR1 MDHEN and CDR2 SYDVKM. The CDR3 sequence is CASSLFARNTGELFF. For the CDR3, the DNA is TGTGCCAGCAGTTTATTCGCCAGGAACACCGGGGAGCTGTTTTTT.

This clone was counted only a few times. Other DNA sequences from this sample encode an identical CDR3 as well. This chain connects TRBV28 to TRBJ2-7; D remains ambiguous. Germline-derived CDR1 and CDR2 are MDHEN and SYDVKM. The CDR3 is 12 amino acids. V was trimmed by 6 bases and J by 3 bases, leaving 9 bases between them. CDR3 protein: CASSSSSYEQYF. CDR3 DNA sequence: TGTGCCAGCAGCTCGTCCAGCTACGAGCAGTACTTC.

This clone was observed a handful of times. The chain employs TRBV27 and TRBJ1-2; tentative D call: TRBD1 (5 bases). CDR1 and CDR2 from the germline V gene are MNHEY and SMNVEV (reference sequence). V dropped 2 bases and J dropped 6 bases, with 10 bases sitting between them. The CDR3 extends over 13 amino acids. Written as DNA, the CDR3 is TGTGCCAGCAGTTTAAGGGGATGGGATGGCTACACCTTC. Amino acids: CASSLRGWDGYTF.